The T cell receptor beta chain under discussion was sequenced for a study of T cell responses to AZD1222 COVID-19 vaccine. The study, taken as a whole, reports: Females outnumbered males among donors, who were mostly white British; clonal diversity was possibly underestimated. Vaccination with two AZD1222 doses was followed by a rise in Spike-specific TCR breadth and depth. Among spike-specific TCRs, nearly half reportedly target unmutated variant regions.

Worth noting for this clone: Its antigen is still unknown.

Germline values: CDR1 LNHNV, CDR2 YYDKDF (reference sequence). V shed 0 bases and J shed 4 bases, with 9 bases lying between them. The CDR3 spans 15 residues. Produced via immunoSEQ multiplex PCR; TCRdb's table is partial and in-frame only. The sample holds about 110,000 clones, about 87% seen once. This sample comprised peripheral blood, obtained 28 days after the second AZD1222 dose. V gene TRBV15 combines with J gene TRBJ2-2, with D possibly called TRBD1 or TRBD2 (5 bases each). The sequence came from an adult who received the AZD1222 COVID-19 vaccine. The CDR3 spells CATSRDDGGTGELFF. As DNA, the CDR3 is TGTGCCACCAGCAGAGATGATGGGGGCACCGGGGAGCTGTTTTTT.